Detailed here is one T cell receptor beta chain. Its antigen remains unknown. The data stem from a study of cytomegalovirus exposure and HLA in healthy donors. Study-level findings and limits: The study dropped some indistinguishable V segments, TRBV6-2 and TRBV6-3 among them. The availability of immune exposure information extended only to CMV serostatus. In vitro checks showed that a few CMV-associated chains really do target CMV antigens.

V lost 6 bases and J 0 bases, leaving 9 bases between the germline ends. The CDR3 extends over 14 amino acids. Per the germline V gene, CDR1 is ENHRY and CDR2 is SYGVKD. It was with 60 Vbeta and 13 Jbeta primers that the PCR ran. The assay was immunoSEQ multiplex PCR, and TCRdb's table has in-frame clones only and misses some. The sample lists around 70,000 clones; more than 65% were seen once. The source material was PBMCs. This TCR derives from a male donor in good health and CMV-seropositive. The rearrangement links TRBV10-3 to TRBJ1-5; no clear D. The CDR3 loop is CAIRSETSNQPQHF. CDR3 coding DNA: TGTGCCATCAGGTCAGAAACTAGCAATCAGCCCCAGCATTTT.